The 16 T cell receptor beta chains below all came from one sample that was sequenced in a study of T-cell memory formation after mild COVID-19. TCRdb reanalysed the 5' RACE reads using MiXCR and keeps one entry per CDR3 protein. The table records around 110,000 distinct CDR3 sequences, around 12% of them present only once. Input material: PBMCs or a T cell subset sorted from them (not recorded which). Receptors originate from an adult woman who had mild COVID-19 (a few samples of this study predate the infection). Cell type and time point are not known.

V gene TRBV5-6 combines with J gene TRBJ2-2; no clear D. The germline V gene has CDR1 SGHDT and CDR2 YYEEEE. Trimming cost V 1 base and J 6 bases, with 4 bases left between them. CDR3 size: 12 residues. This CDR3 reads CASSLFAGELFF. The DNA for the CDR3 is TGTGCCAGCAGCTTGTTCGCCGGGGAGCTGTTTTTT.

This clonotype was detected only a few times. V and J are TRBV12-3 or TRBV12-4 and TRBJ2-7; D assignment may be TRBD1 or TRBD2 (5 bases each). V was shortened by 6 bases and J by 8 bases, with 17 bases between the two germline ends. The CDR3 has 13 residues. CDR3 protein: CASSSEGSRQQYF. The CDR3 DNA follows: TGTGCCAGCAGCAGTGAGGGGTCTCGCCAGCAGTACTTC.

V gene TRBV5-1 combines with J gene TRBJ2-3; no clear D. V lost 0 bases and J lost 0, with 5 bases in between. This CDR3 has 14 residues. Germline CDR1 and CDR2: SGHRS and YFSETQ. This CDR3 reads CASSLALSTDTQYF. The CDR3 coding sequence is TGCGCCAGCAGCTTGGCACTGAGCACAGATACGCAGTATTTT.

This clonotype was seen a handful of times. The rearrangement uses TRBV5-5 and TRBJ2-3; D not certain. V gave up 0 bases and J gave up 0 bases, with 8 bases separating them. From germline, CDR1 is SGHKS and CDR2 YYEKEE (reference sequence). The CDR3 totals 15 residues. The CDR3 DNA reads as TGTGCCAGCAGCTTGGGACGGTATAGCACAGATACGCAGTATTTT. This encodes CASSLGRYSTDTQYF. Full variable domain (rest looked up from reference TRBV5-5 and TRBJ2-3): DAGVTQSPTHLIKTRGQQVTLRCSPISGHKSVSWYQQVLGQGPQFIFQYYEKEERGRGNFPDRFSARQFPNYSSELNVNALLLGDSALYLCASSLGRYSTDTQYFGPGTRLTVL.

This clonotype was recorded only once. The chain links TRBV2 to TRBJ2-3; no clear D gene. The CDR3 has 13 residues. V dropped 5 bases and J dropped 0 bases, with 6 bases sitting between them. Germline loops: CDR1 SNHLY, CDR2 FYNNEI. DNA for the CDR3: TGTGCCAGCAGTTGGGGTAGCACAGATACGCAGTATTTT. It encodes CASSWGSTDTQYF.

The V and J genes are TRBV7-2 and TRBJ2-1, with D perhaps matching TRBD1 or TRBD2 (6 bases each). This CDR3 has 18 amino acids. Trimming left V 5 bases short and J 3 bases short, with 23 bases between. The germline gives CDR1 SGHTA, CDR2 FQGNSA. CDR3 sequence: CASSGGGIPAGDYNEQFF. The CDR3 nucleotides read TGTGCCAGCAGCGGAGGGGGAATCCCGGCAGGAGACTACAATGAGCAGTTCTTC.

This clonotype was found many times. The chain carries TRBV5-6 and TRBJ2-4; 9 positions agree with TRBD1. V was clipped by 4 bases and J by 0 bases; unmatched bases: 5. The CDR3 extends over 16 amino acids. The germline V gene has CDR1 SGHDT and CDR2 YYEEEE. The CDR3 loop is CASSPTGGSAKNIQYF. In DNA, the CDR3 is TGTGCCAGCAGCCCAACAGGGGGCTCAGCCAAAAACATTCAGTACTTC.

This clonotype was counted a few times. This chain links TRBV9 with TRBJ2-7; no definite D call. CDR1 and CDR2 (germline): SGDLS, YYNGEE. This CDR3 has 12 residues. V was clipped by 4 bases and J by 5 bases, with 10 bases between them. CDR3 region: CASSLVEDEQYF. The DNA of the CDR3 is TGTGCCAGCAGCCTCGTAGAAGACGAGCAGTACTTC. Complete variable domain (other parts from reference TRBV9 and TRBJ2-7): DSGVTQTPKHLITATGQRVTLRCSPRSGDLSVYWYQQSLDQGLQFLIQYYNGEERAKGNILERFSAQQFPDLHSELNLSSLELGDSALYFCASSLVEDEQYFGPGTRLTVT.

This clonotype was found a few times. This chain uses TRBV6-4 with TRBJ1-2; no reliable D call. V was cut by 0 bases and J by 4 bases, with 9 bases left in between. The germline gives CDR1 MRHNA, CDR2 SNTAGT. The CDR3 is made up of 14 amino acids. In DNA, the CDR3 is TGTGCCAGCAGTGACTCTAGCGGTCCCTATGGCTACACCTTC. It is translated as CASSDSSGPYGYTF.

CDR3 bases: TGTGCCAGTACCCCCTCCCACGGTGTGGGTTCCACAGATACGCAGTATTTT. This sequence encodes CASTPSHGVGSTDTQYF. The chain uses TRBV19 and TRBJ2-3, with unresolved D. V gave up 7 bases and J gave up 2 bases, with 22 bases separating them. There are 17 residues in the CDR3. CDR1 is LNHDA, CDR2 SQIVND, per germline (reference sequence). The variable domain in full, with the rest retrieved from reference TRBV19 and TRBJ2-3, is DGGITQSPKYLFRKEGQNVTLSCEQNLNHDAMYWYRQDPGQGLRLIYYSQIVNDFQKGDIAEGYSVSREKKESFPLTVTSAQKNPTAFYLCASTPSHGVGSTDTQYFGPGTRLTVL.

The chain employs TRBV30 and TRBJ2-4; 10 bases fit TRBD1. CDR3 length equals 15 residues. Trimming took 4 bases from V and 6 from J; bases not matched to a gene: 9. The germline gives CDR1 GTSNPN, CDR2 SVGIG (reference sequence). CDR3 bases: TGTGCCTGGAACATCGACAGGGGGCGCGGAAACATTCAGTACTTC. Residues: CAWNIDRGRGNIQYF.

V usage is TRBV4-2 and J usage is TRBJ2-7, with 8 bases identical to TRBD1. This CDR3 has 13 residues. The J segment lost 3 bases and the V segment lost 5 bases, leaving 3 bases of the junction unmatched. Germline V gene data show CDR1 as LGHNA and CDR2 as YNFKEQ. Here the CDR3 DNA reads TGTGCCAGCAGCGGACAGGGTAACTACGAGCAGTACTTC. Translated: CASSGQGNYEQYF.

This sequence joins TRBV10-3 and TRBJ2-5, with 7 positions matching TRBD1. The ends lost 1 base at V and 5 bases at J; junction bases unmatched: 1. Per the germline V gene, CDR1 is ENHRY and CDR2 is SYGVKD. The CDR3 consists of 13 residues. CDR3 protein: CAISELQGETQYF. For the CDR3, the DNA is TGTGCCATCAGTGAGTTACAGGGGGAGACCCAGTACTTC.

This clonotype was counted a few times. The chain has TRBV6-5 and TRBJ2-7; tentatively, D is TRBD2 (5 bases). The germline V gene has CDR1 MNHEY and CDR2 SVGAGI. The length of the CDR3 is 15 residues. With 0 bases removed from V and 6 bases from J, the gap between germline ends came to 15 bases. CDR3: CASSYSSGVSSEQYF. CDR3 bases: TGTGCCAGCAGTTACTCCTCCGGGGTTTCTAGCGAGCAGTACTTC.

V gene TRBV7-3 combines with J gene TRBJ2-5, with D maybe TRBD2 (7 bases). Germline values: CDR1 SGHTA, CDR2 FQGTGA. V was pared by 5 bases and J by 2 bases, with 9 bases between. The CDR3 runs to 13 residues. CDR3 region: CASSKGGQETQYF. The CDR3 nucleotides read TGTGCCAGCAGCAAGGGGGGGCAAGAGACCCAGTACTTC.

This clonotype was seen a handful of times. The genes are TRBV12-5 and TRBJ2-7; TRBD1 aligns across 11 bases. The CDR3 is made up of 20 amino acids. Germline-derived CDR1 and CDR2 are LGHNT and FRNRAP. V lost 0 bases and J lost 6; bases outside the gene matches: 19. The CDR3 is CASGLVTLRSGTGGSGEQYF. CDR3 in DNA: TGTGCTAGTGGTTTGGTAACGTTGCGCTCCGGGACAGGGGGTAGCGGCGAGCAGTACTTC.